One sample yielded the 2 T cell receptor beta chains listed below, sequenced in a study of blood T cells in healthy people across ages. Through a sample-barcoded 5' primer and a J-beta primer mix, a second PCR was run for about 7 to 12 cycles. In TCRdb, the 5' RACE reads were re-called with MiXCR into one record per CDR3 protein. The sample contains approximately 800,000 distinct CDR3 sequences, around half of which appear only once. The specimen was blood. The source of these receptors is a man older than 75 in good health.

In this sample, this clonotype turned up many times. The CDR3 reads CSDDRGADETQYF. The CDR3 region has the DNA TGCAGCGACGACCGGGGAGCGGATGAGACCCAGTACTTC. The chain has TRBV29-1 and TRBJ2-5, with a tentative D call TRBD2 (5 bases). Between the trimmed V and J ends, which lost 7 bases and 5 bases, there was a span of 17 bases. Germline CDR1 reads SQVTM; CDR2 reads ANQGSEA. The CDR3 has 13 residues.

The chain joins TRBV3-1 to TRBJ1-4; no firm D call. Germline assignment: CDR1 LGHDT and CDR2 YNNKEL (reference sequence). The CDR3 is 16 residues long. V dropped 0 bases and J dropped 7 bases, with 15 bases sitting between them. The CDR3 loop reads CASSQDLDIPTEKLFF. The CDR3 nucleotides read TGTGCCAGCAGCCAAGATTTAGACATACCTACTGAAAAACTGTTTTTT.